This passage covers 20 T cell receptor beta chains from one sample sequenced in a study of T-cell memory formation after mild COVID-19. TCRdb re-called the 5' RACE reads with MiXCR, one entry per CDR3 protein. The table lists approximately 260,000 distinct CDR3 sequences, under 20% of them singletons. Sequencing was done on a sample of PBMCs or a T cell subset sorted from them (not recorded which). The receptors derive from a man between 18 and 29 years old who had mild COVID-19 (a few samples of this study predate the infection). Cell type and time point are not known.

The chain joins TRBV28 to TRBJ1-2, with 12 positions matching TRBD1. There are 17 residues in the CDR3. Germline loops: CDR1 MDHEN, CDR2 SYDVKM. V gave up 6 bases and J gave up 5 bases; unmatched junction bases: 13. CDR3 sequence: CASRSPIGTGGDYGYTF. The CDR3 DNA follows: TGTGCCAGCAGAAGTCCAATTGGGACAGGGGGCGATTATGGCTACACCTTC.

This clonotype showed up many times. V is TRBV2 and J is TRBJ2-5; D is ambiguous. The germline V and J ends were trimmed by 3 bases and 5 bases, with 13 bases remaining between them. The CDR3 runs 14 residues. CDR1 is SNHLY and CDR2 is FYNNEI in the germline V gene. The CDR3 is CASSDLTVMETQYF. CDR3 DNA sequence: TGTGCCAGCAGTGATTTAACCGTAATGGAGACCCAGTACTTC.

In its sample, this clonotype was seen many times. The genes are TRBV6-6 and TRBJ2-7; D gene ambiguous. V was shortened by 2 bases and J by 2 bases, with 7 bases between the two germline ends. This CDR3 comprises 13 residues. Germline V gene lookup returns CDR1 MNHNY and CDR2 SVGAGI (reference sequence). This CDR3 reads CASSYLHAYEQYV. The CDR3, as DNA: TGTGCCAGCAGTTACCTCCACGCCTACGAGCAGTACGTC.

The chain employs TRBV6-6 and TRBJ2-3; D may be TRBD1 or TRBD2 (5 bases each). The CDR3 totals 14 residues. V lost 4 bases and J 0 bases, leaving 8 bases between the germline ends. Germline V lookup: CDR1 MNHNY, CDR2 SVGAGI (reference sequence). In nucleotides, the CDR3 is TGTGCCAGCAGTTGGGGACGTAGCACAGATACGCAGTATTTT. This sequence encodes CASSWGRSTDTQYF.

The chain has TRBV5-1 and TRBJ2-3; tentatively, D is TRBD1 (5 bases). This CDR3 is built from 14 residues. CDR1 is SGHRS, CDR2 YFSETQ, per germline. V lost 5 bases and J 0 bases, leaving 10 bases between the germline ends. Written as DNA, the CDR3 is TGCGCCAGCAGACAGGAGCAAAGCACAGATACGCAGTATTTT. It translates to CASRQEQSTDTQYF. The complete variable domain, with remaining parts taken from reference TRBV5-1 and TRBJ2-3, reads KAGVTQTPRYLIKTRGQQVTLSCSPISGHRSVSWYQQTPGQGLQFLFEYFSETQRNKGNFPGRFSGRQFSNSRSEMNVSTLELGDSALYLCASRQEQSTDTQYFGPGTRLTVL.

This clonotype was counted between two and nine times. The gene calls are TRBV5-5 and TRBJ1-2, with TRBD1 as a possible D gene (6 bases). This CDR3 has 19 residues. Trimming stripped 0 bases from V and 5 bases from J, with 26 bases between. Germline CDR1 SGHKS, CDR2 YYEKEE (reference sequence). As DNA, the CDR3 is TGTGCCAGCAGCTTGGGGCAGGAGAACTATGGGGGCTACGATTATGGCTACACCTTC. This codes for CASSLGQENYGGYDYGYTF.

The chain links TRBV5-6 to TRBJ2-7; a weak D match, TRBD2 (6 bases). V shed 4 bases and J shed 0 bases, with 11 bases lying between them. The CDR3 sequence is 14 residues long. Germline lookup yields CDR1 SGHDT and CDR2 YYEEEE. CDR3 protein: CASSGKDYSYEQYF. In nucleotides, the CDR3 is TGTGCCAGCAGCGGGAAGGACTACTCCTACGAGCAGTACTTC.

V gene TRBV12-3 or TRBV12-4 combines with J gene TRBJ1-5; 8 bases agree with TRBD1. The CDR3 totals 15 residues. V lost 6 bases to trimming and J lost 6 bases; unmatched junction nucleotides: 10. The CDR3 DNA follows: TGTGCCAGCAGAGACCAGGGGGCGAATCTTCAGCCCCAGCATTTT. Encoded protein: CASRDQGANLQPQHF.

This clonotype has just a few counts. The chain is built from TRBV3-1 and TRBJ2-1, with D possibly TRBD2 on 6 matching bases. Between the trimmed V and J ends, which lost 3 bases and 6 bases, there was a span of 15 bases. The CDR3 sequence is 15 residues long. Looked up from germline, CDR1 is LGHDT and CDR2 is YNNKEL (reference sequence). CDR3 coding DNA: TGTGCCAGCAGCCAGCGGGGCAAGTTGTCCAATGAGCAGTTCTTC. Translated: CASSQRGKLSNEQFF.

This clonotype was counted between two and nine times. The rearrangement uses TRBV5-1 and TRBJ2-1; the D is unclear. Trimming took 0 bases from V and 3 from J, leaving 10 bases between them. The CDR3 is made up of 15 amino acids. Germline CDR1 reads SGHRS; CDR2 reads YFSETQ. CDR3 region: CASSLVGGVYNEQFF. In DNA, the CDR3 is TGCGCCAGCAGCTTGGTGGGTGGGGTCTACAATGAGCAGTTCTTC.

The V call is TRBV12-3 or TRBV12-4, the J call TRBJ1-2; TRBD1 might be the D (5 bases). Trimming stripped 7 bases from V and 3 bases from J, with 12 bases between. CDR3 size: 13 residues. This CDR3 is CASTSGLDYGYTF. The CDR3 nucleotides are TGTGCCAGCACCTCAGGGTTGGACTATGGCTACACCTTC.

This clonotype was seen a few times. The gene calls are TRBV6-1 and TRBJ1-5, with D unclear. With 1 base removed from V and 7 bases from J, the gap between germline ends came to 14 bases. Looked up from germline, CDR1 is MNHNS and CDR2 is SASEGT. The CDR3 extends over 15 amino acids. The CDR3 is CASSEELGREQPQHF. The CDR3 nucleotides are TGTGCCAGCAGTGAAGAGCTGGGGAGGGAGCAGCCCCAGCATTTT.

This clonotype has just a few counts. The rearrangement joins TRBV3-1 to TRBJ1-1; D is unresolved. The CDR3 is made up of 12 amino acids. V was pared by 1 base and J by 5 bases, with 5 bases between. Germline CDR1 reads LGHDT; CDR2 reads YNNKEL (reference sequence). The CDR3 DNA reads TGTGCCAGCAGCCAAGGGGAGACTGAAGCTTTCTTT. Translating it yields CASSQGETEAFF.

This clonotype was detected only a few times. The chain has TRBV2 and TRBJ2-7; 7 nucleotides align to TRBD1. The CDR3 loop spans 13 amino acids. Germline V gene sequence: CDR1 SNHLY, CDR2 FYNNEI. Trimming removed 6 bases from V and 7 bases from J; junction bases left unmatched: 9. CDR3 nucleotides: TGTGCCAGCAGAGGGGACAGCGTGGGGGAGCAGTACTTC. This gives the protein CASRGDSVGEQYF.

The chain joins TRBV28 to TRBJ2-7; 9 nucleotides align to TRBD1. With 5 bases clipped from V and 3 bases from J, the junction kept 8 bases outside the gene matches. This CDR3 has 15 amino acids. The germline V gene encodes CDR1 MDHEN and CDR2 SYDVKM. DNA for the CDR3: TGTGCCAGCAGTCTGCGGGGACAGGGAATCTACGAGCAGTACGTC. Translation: CASSLRGQGIYEQYV.

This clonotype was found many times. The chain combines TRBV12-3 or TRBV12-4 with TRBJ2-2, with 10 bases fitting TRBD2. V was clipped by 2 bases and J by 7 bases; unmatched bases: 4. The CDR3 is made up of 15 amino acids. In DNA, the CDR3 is TGTGCCAGCAGTTTATCTCTAGCGGGGGTCGGGGAGCTGTTTTTT. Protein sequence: CASSLSLAGVGELFF.

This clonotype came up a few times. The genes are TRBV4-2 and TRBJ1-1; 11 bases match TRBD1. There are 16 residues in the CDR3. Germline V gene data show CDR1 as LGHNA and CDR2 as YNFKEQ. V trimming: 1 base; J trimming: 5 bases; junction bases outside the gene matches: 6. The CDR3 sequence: CASSQAGTGGWTEAFF. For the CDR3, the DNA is TGTGCCAGCAGCCAAGCCGGGACAGGGGGTTGGACTGAAGCTTTCTTT.

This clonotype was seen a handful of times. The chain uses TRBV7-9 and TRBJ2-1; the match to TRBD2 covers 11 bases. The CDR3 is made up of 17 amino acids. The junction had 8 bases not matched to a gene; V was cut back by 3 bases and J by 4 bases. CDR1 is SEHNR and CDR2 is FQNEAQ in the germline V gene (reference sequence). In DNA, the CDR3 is TGTGCCAGCAGCTTGGGACTAGCGGTACACCAATACAATGAGCAGTTCTTC. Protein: CASSLGLAVHQYNEQFF.

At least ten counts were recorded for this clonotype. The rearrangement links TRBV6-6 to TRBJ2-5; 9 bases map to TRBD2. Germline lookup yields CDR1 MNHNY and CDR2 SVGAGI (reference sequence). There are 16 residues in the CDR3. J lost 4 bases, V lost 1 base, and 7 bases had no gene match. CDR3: CASSYWRGGQGETQYF. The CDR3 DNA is TGTGCCAGCAGTTACTGGCGGGGGGGTCAAGGAGAGACCCAGTACTTC.

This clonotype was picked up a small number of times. The CDR3 region is CASSRAPGTLTEAFF. The CDR3 DNA is TGCGCCAGCAGCCGGGCTCCGGGGACGCTAACTGAAGCTTTCTTT. The chain carries TRBV4-1 and TRBJ1-1; D is perhaps TRBD1 (5 bases). The CDR3 extends over 15 amino acids. Germline V CDR1 and CDR2: MGHRA, YSYEKL. Trimming pared 4 bases from V and 5 bases from J, leaving 17 bases between.